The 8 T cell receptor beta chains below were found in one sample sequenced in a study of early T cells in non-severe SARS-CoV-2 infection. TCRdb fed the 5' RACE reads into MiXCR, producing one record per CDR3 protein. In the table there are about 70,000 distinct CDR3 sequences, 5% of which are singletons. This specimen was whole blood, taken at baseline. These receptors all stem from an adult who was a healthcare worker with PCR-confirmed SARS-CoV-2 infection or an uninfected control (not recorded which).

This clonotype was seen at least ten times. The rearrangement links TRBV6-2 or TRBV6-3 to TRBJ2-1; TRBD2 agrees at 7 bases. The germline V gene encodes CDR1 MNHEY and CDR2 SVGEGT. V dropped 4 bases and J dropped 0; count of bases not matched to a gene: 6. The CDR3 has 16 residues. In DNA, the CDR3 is TGTGCCAGCAGTTCTCCTAGCGGAAGCTCCTACAATGAGCAGTTCTTC. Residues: CASSSPSGSSYNEQFF.

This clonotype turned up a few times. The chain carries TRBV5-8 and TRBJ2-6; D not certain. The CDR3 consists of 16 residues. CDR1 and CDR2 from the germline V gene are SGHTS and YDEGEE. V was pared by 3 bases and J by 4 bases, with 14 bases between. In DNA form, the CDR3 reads TGTGCCAGCAGCTCGGAGTCATACACAGGGGCCAACGTCCTGACTTTC. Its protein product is CASSSESYTGANVLTF.

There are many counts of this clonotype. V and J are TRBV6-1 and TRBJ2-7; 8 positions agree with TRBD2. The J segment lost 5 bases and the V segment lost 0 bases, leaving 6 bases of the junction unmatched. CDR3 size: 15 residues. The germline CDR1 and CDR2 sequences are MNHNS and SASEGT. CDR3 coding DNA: TGTGCCAGCAGTGAAGCGGGGACTAGTCTCCACGAGCAGTACTTC. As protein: CASSEAGTSLHEQYF.

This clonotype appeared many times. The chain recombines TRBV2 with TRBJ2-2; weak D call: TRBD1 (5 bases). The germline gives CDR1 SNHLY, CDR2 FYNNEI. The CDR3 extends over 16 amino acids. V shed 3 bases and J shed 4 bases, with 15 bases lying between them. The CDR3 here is CASSEWAGSGTGELFF. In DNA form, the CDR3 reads TGTGCCAGCAGTGAGTGGGCAGGGTCGGGCACCGGGGAGCTGTTTTTT.

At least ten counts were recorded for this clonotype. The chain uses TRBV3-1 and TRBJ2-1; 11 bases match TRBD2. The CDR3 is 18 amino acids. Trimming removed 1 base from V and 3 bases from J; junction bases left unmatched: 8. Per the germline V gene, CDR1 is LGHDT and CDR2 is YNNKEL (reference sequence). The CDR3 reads CASSQGGVAGGFYNEQFF. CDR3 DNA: TGTGCCAGCAGCCAAGGCGGAGTAGCGGGAGGGTTCTACAATGAGCAGTTCTTC.

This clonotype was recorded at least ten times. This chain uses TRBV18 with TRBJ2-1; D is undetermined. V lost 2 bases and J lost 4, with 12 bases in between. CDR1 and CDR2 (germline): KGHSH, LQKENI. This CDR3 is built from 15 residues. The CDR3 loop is CASSPGRREYNEQFF. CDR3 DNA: TGTGCCAGCTCACCAGGGCGTAGAGAATACAATGAGCAGTTCTTC.

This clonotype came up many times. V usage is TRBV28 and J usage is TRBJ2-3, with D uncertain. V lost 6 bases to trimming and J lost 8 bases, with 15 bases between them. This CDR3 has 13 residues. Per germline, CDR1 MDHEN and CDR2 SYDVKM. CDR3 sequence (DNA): TGTGCCAGCAGCCCCTCGCGCATGAGTACGCAGTATTTT. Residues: CASSPSRMSTQYF.

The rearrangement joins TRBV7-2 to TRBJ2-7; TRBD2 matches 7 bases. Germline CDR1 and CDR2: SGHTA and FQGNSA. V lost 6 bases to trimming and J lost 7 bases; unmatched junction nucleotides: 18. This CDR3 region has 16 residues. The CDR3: CASSWSSGYSQGEQYF. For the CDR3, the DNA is TGTGCCAGCAGTTGGTCTAGCGGCTATTCCCAGGGAGAGCAGTACTTC.